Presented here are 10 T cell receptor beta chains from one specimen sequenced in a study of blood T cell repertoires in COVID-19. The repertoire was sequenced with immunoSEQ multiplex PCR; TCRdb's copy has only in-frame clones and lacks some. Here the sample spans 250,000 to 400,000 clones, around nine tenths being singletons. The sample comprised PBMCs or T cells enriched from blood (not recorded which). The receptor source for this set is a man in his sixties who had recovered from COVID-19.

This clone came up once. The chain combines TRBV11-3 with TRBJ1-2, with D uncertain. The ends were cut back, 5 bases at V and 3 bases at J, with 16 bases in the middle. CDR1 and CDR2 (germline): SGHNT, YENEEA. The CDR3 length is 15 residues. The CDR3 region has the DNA TGTGCCAGCAGCCCCGTGGAGGGCTTTCACTATGGCTACACCTTC. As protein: CASSPVEGFHYGYTF.

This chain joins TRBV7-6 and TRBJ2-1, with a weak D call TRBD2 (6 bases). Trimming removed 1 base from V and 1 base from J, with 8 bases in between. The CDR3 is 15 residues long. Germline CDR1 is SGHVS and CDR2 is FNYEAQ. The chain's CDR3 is CASSLVAGSYNEQFF. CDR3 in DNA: TGTGCCAGCAGCTTAGTTGCGGGATCCTACAATGAGCAGTTCTTC.

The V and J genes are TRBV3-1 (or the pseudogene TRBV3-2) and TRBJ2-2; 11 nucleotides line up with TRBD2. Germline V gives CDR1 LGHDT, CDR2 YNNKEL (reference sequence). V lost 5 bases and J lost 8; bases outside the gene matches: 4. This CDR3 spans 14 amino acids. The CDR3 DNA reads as TGTGCCAGCAGCAAAACTAGCGGGAGAGGGGAGCTGTTTTTT. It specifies CASSKTSGRGELFF.

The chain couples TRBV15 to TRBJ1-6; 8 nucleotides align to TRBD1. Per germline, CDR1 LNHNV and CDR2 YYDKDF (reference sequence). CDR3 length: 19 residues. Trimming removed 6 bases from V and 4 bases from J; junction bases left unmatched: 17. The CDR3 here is CATRGTRYGTGIYNSPLHF. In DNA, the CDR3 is TGTGCCACCAGAGGCACTAGATATGGGACAGGAATTTATAATTCACCCCTCCACTTT.

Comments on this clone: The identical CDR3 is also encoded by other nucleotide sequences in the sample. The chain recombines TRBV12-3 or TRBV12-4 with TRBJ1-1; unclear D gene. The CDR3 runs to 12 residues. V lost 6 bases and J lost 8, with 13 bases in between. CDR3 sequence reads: CASSPGVGEAFF. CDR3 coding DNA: TGTGCCAGCAGCCCAGGTGTGGGCGAAGCTTTCTTT.

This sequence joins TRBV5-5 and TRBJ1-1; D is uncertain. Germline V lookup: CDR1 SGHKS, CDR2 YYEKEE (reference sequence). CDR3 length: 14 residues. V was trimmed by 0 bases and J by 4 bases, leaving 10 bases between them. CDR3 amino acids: CASSLVWASTEAFF. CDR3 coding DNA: TGTGCCAGCAGCTTGGTGTGGGCGAGCACTGAAGCTTTCTTT.

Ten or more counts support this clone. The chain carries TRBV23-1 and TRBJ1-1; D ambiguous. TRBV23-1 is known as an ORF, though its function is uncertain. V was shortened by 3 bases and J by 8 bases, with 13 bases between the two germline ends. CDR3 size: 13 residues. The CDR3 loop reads CASSHPRTGEAFF. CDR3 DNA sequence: TGCGCCAGCAGTCATCCTCGGACTGGAGAAGCTTTCTTT.

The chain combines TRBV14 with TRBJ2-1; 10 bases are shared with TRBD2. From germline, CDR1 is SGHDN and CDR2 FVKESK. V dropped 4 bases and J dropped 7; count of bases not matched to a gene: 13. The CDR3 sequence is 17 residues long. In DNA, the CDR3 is TGTGCCAGCAGCCCCCCCCCGGAGCGGGGGGGCCGAAATGAGCAGTTCTTC. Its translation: CASSPPPERGGRNEQFF.

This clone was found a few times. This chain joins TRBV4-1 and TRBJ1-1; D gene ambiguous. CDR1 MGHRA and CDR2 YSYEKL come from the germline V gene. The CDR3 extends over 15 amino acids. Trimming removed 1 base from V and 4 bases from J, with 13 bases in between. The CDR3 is CASSQGSYSGTEAFF. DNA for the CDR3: TGCGCCAGCAGCCAAGGCAGCTACAGCGGCACTGAAGCTTTCTTT.

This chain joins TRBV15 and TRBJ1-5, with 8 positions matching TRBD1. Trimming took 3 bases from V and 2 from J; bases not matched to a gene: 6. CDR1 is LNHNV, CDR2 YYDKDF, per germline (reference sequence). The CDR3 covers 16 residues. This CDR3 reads CATSRAGQGRNQPQHF. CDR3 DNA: TGTGCCACCAGCAGGGCAGGACAGGGTCGCAATCAGCCCCAGCATTTT.